A selection of T cell receptor beta chains follows, all from one sample in a study of response to subunit inactivated influenza vaccine. TCRdb analysed the RT-PCR reads with MiXCR anew, one entry per CDR3 protein. Among more than 700,000 distinct CDR3 sequences listed, 21% were seen once. The sample consisted of PBMCs from blood, taken about 5 days after vaccination. The source is a man between 45 and 60 years old who received an inactivated influenza vaccine. CDR3s include the opening cysteine and the closing phenylalanine or tryptophan. The order of the fields is V gene, CDR3 length, D gene, J gene, clone size, CDR3 DNA, CDR3 protein. D genes are given only for firm matches. Clone size is not always given. Where it is, it says once, few, many or a class for expanded clones.

TRBV7-6,13,.,TRBJ2-1,many,TGTGCCAGCAGCTTACCCCCGGCCAATGAGCAGTTCTTC,CASSLPPANEQFF
TRBV7-2,14,TRBD2,TRBJ2-2,few,TGTGCCAGCAGCACAAGGCGGGGGTCCGGGGAGCTGTTTTTT,CASSTRRGSGELFF
TRBV29-1,12,.,TRBJ1-1,once,TGCAGCGTTGACAGATCGGGCACTGAAGCTTTCTTT,CSVDRSGTEAFF
TRBV7-2,15,.,TRBJ2-7,few,TGTGCCAGCAGCTTAGGGGGTGTCAGCACCTACGAGCAGTACTTC,CASSLGGVSTYEQYF
TRBV29-1,14,TRBD1,TRBJ2-7,.,TGCAGCGGCCGAATTGGGACAGGGAACTACGAGCAGTACTTC,CSGRIGTGNYEQYF
TRBV3-1,13,.,TRBJ1-2,few,TGTGCCAGCAGCCTCGGGACACACTATGGCTACACCTTC,CASSLGTHYGYTF
TRBV6-1,16,TRBD1,TRBJ2-4,.,TGTGCCAGCAGTGGTGGACAGGGGACAGCCAAAAACATTCAGTACTTC,CASSGGQGTAKNIQYF
TRBV12-3/TRBV12-4,14,.,TRBJ2-2,many,TGTGCCAGCAGTTTGGCCAGTAACACCGGGGAGCTGTTTTTT,CASSLASNTGELFF
TRBV12-3/TRBV12-4,13,.,TRBJ2-3,many,TGTGCCAGCAGTTTTGGGGGCGCAGATACGCAGTATTTT,CASSFGGADTQYF
TRBV5-1,16,TRBD2,TRBJ2-3,few,TGCGCCAGCAGCTTCATGACTAGCGGAGCCACAGATACGCAGTATTTT,CASSFMTSGATDTQYF
TRBV28,15,TRBD1,TRBJ2-5,.,TGTGCCAGCAGTTATCGGACAGGGTCCAAGAAGACCCAGTACTTC,CASSYRTGSKKTQYF
TRBV28,13,.,TRBJ1-4,once,TGTGCCAGCAGTTTAGCACAGACTGAAAAACTGTTTTTT,CASSLAQTEKLFF
TRBV7-2,13,.,TRBJ2-3,.,TGTGCCAGCAGCCTAAACCAGGGAGATACGCAGTATTTT,CASSLNQGDTQYF
TRBV25-1,13,.,TRBJ2-3,few,TGTGCCAGCAGTGAAGAGGCCACAGATACGCAGTATTTT,CASSEEATDTQYF
TRBV28,14,TRBD1,TRBJ1-1,few,TGTGCCAGCAGACGGACAGGAACGGGCACTGAAGCTTTCTTT,CASRRTGTGTEAFF
TRBV20-1,12,.,TRBJ1-6,few,TGCAGTGCTAGGGGACAAAATTCACCCCTCCACTTT,CSARGQNSPLHF
TRBV18,15,.,TRBJ2-2,.,TGTGCCAGCTCACCAGGCGGGACAGACACCGGGGAGCTGTTTTTT,CASSPGGTDTGELFF
TRBV5-1,15,.,TRBJ2-2,.,TGCGCCAGCAGCCCTAGGGGAGAATCCACCGGGGAGCTGTTTTTT,CASSPRGESTGELFF
TRBV6-2/TRBV6-3,14,.,TRBJ1-5,.,TGTGCCAGCACCGAATGGCTAGGAAATCAGCCCCAGCATTTT,CASTEWLGNQPQHF
TRBV29-1,14,.,TRBJ2-7,few,TGCAGCGTTGAACGGTCCGGGATATATGACGAGCAGTACTTC,CSVERSGIYDEQYF
TRBV7-2,14,.,TRBJ2-7,.,TGTGCCAGCAGCACCCCGGGACTCCGGTACGAGCAGTACTTC,CASSTPGLRYEQYF
TRBV20-1,15,TRBD2,TRBJ2-1,few,TGCAGTGCTAGAGATCTATTAGCGGGAGGGATGGGGCAGTTCTTC,CSARDLLAGGMGQFF
TRBV7-2,15,TRBD2,TRBJ2-5,once,TGTGCCAGCAGCTTACTAGCGGGGCATCAAGAGACCCAGTACTTC,CASSLLAGHQETQYF
TRBV5-1,16,.,TRBJ2-3,few,TGCGCCAGCAGCTTGGAATCTGCCGTCAGCACAGATACGCAGTATTTT,CASSLESAVSTDTQYF
TRBV12-3/TRBV12-4,14,TRBD2,TRBJ2-3,few,TGTGCCAGCACGGGGAATCTAGCGGGAGGGCCTCTGTATTTT,CASTGNLAGGPLYF
TRBV20-1,17,TRBD2,TRBJ2-3,.,TGCAGTGATAAGGCTAGCGGGGAACACGTCGGCCCAGATACGCAGTATTTT,CSDKASGEHVGPDTQYF
TRBV20-1,15,.,TRBJ2-7,many,TGCAGTGCTAGATCCGTTGGGGACGGCTCCTACGAGCAGTACTTC,CSARSVGDGSYEQYF
TRBV4-3,19,TRBD1,TRBJ1-6,.,TGCGCCAGCAGCCAAGTCTTGGGGACAGCGAGCTCCTATAATTCACCCCTCCACTTT,CASSQVLGTASSYNSPLHF
TRBV7-2,15,TRBD2,TRBJ2-7,few,TGTGCCTCGTCGGGGGGAGCGGGAGTTGGGTACGAGCAGTACTTC,CASSGGAGVGYEQYF
TRBV5-1,13,TRBD2,TRBJ2-7,.,TGCGCCAGCAGCATGCTAGCGGGAGAAGTGCAGTACTTC,CASSMLAGEVQYF
TRBV7-3,14,.,TRBJ2-3,.,TGTGCCAGCAAACCCCAGGGTAGCACAGATACGCAGTATTTT,CASKPQGSTDTQYF
TRBV7-9,16,TRBD2,TRBJ2-3,.,TGTGCCAGCAGCTTCCTAGCGGGAGGGCCTTCAGATACGCAGTATTTT,CASSFLAGGPSDTQYF
TRBV29-1,13,.,TRBJ2-2,many,TGCAGCGTTTTCTGGGCGAACACCGGGGAGCTGTTTTTT,CSVFWANTGELFF
TRBV20-1,15,.,TRBJ1-5,few,TGCAGTGCTAACAGGGATGGGGTTGTCAATCAGCCCCAGCATTTT,CSANRDGVVNQPQHF
TRBV2,14,TRBD2,TRBJ2-5,once,TGTGCCAGCAGATACTATAGCGGGGCGGAGACCCAGTACTTC,CASRYYSGAETQYF
TRBV25-1,15,.,TRBJ2-7,.,TGTGCCAGCAGCGAAGACCCAGGGAGCTCCTACGAGCAGTACTTC,CASSEDPGSSYEQYF